The 30 T cell receptor beta chains in this list originate from one sample, sequenced in a study of beta chain features in type 1 diabetes. Expressed TCRB transcripts were sequenced after all isolated RNA was converted to cDNA. Method: immunoSEQ multiplex PCR; TCRdb's copy keeps in-frame clones and lacks some. Among 120,000 to 150,000 clones listed, about a tenth were seen once. Source material: central memory CD4+ T cells from blood. The receptors here all came from a woman between 40 and 50 years old in good health.

This clone turned up a few times. V gene TRBV27 combines with J gene TRBJ1-5; 8 nucleotides align to TRBD1. In germline, CDR1 is MNHEY, CDR2 SMNVEV (reference sequence). The CDR3 runs 15 residues. J was trimmed by 7 bases and V by 4 bases; bases with no gene match: 9. The CDR3 bases are TGTGCCAGCAGTTACGGACAGGGCACCCCACAGCCCCAGCATTTT. As protein: CASSYGQGTPQPQHF.

Points on this clone: The same CDR3 arises from other DNA sequences in this sample as well. The rearrangement links TRBV10-1 to TRBJ1-2; maybe TRBD1 (6 bases). The CDR3 contains 13 residues. Germline V gene lookup returns CDR1 WNHNN and CDR2 SYGVQD (reference sequence). Trimming removed 4 bases from V and 5 bases from J, with 11 bases in between. The DNA for the CDR3 is TGCGCCAGCAGTGGACAGGATGGGTATGGCTACACCTTC. It yields the protein CASSGQDGYGYTF.

This clone was found a few times. The V and J genes are TRBV9 and TRBJ1-1, with TRBD1 as a possible D gene (6 bases). The CDR3 consists of 16 residues. The V gene's germline CDR1 is SGDLS and CDR2 YYNGEE. The V and J ends lost 4 bases and 1 base respectively, with 17 bases between them. The CDR3 sequence is CASSPSWTVRNTEAFF. CDR3 DNA: TGTGCCAGCAGCCCATCATGGACAGTAAGGAACACTGAAGCTTTCTTT.

This clone was detected a few times. V usage is TRBV7-9 and J usage is TRBJ1-1, with D maybe TRBD1 (6 bases). The CDR3 is made up of 13 amino acids. Trimming left V 7 bases short and J 10 bases short, with 19 bases between. The germline CDR1 and CDR2 sequences are SEHNR and FQNEAQ (reference sequence). The CDR3 nucleotides are TGTGCCAGCAACCCTGATCCAGGGGTAGGAGCTTTCTTT. This translates into CASNPDPGVGAFF.

This clone was detected only a few times. J is TRBJ2-7 and V is TRBV27; 7 bases align to TRBD2. This CDR3 comprises 15 residues. J gave up 3 bases and V 5 bases, and 10 bases lay outside the gene matches. CDR1 is MNHEY, CDR2 SMNVEV, per germline (reference sequence). For the CDR3, the DNA is TGTGCCAGCAGTCCCACTAGCGCGGGGTTCTACGAGCAGTACTTC. Translation: CASSPTSAGFYEQYF.

This clone came up a few times. Different DNA sequences within this sample yield the same CDR3. The chain recombines TRBV6-6 with TRBJ1-1, with TRBD1 identical over 9 bases. The J segment lost 1 base and the V segment lost 7 bases, leaving 4 bases of the junction unmatched. The CDR3 has 14 residues. Germline loops: CDR1 MNHNY, CDR2 SVGAGI (reference sequence). DNA of the CDR3: TGTGCCAGCACGGGGACAGGGACGAACACTGAAGCTTTCTTT. It translates to CASTGTGTNTEAFF.

The chain couples TRBV5-1 to TRBJ1-2; unclear D gene. V lost 0 bases to trimming and J lost 4 bases, with 10 bases between them. From germline, CDR1 is SGHRS and CDR2 YFSETQ. The CDR3 sequence is 14 residues long. The CDR3 is CASSLDRGVYGYTF. The CDR3 region has the DNA TGCGCCAGCAGCTTGGATCGCGGTGTCTATGGCTACACCTTC.

The chain couples TRBV7-2 to TRBJ2-2; 8 bases line up with TRBD1. This CDR3 region has 17 residues. The germline V gene has CDR1 SGHTA and CDR2 FQGNSA. V was clipped by 2 bases and J by 6 bases; unmatched bases: 11. Here the CDR3 reads CASSLNPVGQGSGELFF. CDR3 coding DNA: TGTGCCAGCAGCTTAAACCCAGTTGGACAGGGTTCCGGGGAGCTGTTTTTT.

This clone was observed a few times. The chain recombines TRBV5-1 with TRBJ2-7; 9 nucleotides line up with TRBD1. CDR1 is SGHRS and CDR2 is YFSETQ in the germline V gene. The CDR3 length is 15 residues. V lost 0 bases, J lost 0 bases, and 1 base stayed unmatched. The CDR3 sequence: CASSLVTGGSYEQYF. The CDR3 coding sequence is TGCGCCAGCAGCTTGGTGACAGGGGGCTCCTACGAGCAGTACTTC.

This chain connects TRBV19 to TRBJ2-1; D unclear. Germline lookup yields CDR1 LNHDA and CDR2 SQIVND (reference sequence). The CDR3 runs 12 residues. V lost 7 bases to trimming and J lost 4 bases, with 8 bases between them. The CDR3, as DNA: TGTGCCAGTATATCCGGGTACAATGAGCAGTTCTTC. Translating gives CASISGYNEQFF.

In this sample, this clone turned up a few times. The chain couples TRBV7-9 to TRBJ2-5; possibly TRBD2 for D (6 bases). Between the trimmed V and J ends, which lost 1 base and 0 bases, there was a span of 18 bases. Germline CDR1 and CDR2: SEHNR and FQNEAQ (reference sequence). This CDR3 is built from 18 residues. Written as DNA, the CDR3 is TGTGCCAGCAGCTTAGGATCCGGGGTTGGCGGGGACCAAGAGACCCAGTACTTC. It codes for CASSLGSGVGGDQETQYF. The variable domain in full, completed from reference TRBV7-9 and TRBJ2-5, reads DTGVSQNPRHKITKRGQNVTFRCDPISEHNRLYWYRQTLGQGPEFLTYFQNEAQLEKSRLLSDRFSAERPKGSFSTLEIQRTEQGDSAMYLCASSLGSGVGGDQETQYFGPGTRLLVL.

The rearrangement joins TRBV5-6 to TRBJ2-5; 11 nucleotides line up with TRBD2. The germline V gene has CDR1 SGHDT and CDR2 YYEEEE. This CDR3 spans 19 amino acids. Trimming removed 5 bases from V and 2 bases from J; junction bases left unmatched: 17. The CDR3 sequence: CASSLPPRVAGGPQETQYF. Here the CDR3 DNA reads TGTGCCAGCAGTTTACCACCCCGTGTAGCGGGGGGGCCTCAAGAGACCCAGTACTTC.

This chain uses TRBV7-8 with TRBJ2-7, with 8 bases fitting TRBD2. The CDR3 length is 15 residues. Germline V lookup: CDR1 SGHVS, CDR2 FQNEAQ. The V segment lost 4 bases and the J segment 5 bases; nucleotides outside the gene matches: 10. CDR3 DNA: TGTGCCAGCAGCTCCGACGGAGGACTAGCCCACGAGCAGTACTTC. Amino acid sequence: CASSSDGGLAHEQYF.

The genes are TRBV18 and TRBJ2-7; no clear D gene. CDR1 is KGHSH, CDR2 LQKENI, per germline. The CDR3 loop spans 12 amino acids. Trimming removed 3 bases from V and 3 bases from J, with 6 bases in between. The CDR3 is CASSPSLYEQYF. The CDR3 region has the DNA TGTGCCAGCTCACCGTCCCTCTACGAGCAGTACTTC. Full variable domain (rest looked up from reference TRBV18 and TRBJ2-7): NAGVMQNPRHLVRRRGQEARLRCSPMKGHSHVYWYRQLPEEGLKFMVYLQKENIIDESGMPKERFSAEFPKEGPSILRIQQVVRGDSAAYFCASSPSLYEQYFGPGTRLTVT.

In this sample, this clone turned up a few times. The chain carries TRBV6-5 and TRBJ2-1; tentative D call: TRBD1 (6 bases). Germline CDR1 is MNHEY and CDR2 is SVGAGI. The germline V and J ends were trimmed by 4 bases and 1 base, with 14 bases remaining between them. This CDR3 contains 16 residues. The CDR3 sequence: CASSSPRGPSYNEQFF. The CDR3 nucleotides are TGTGCCAGCAGTTCCCCCAGGGGTCCGTCCTACAATGAGCAGTTCTTC.

This sequence joins TRBV29-1 and TRBJ1-5; 7 positions agree with TRBD1. V shed 6 bases, J shed 3 bases, and the junction held 11 bases outside the gene matches. There are 15 residues in the CDR3. The germline gives CDR1 SQVTM, CDR2 ANQGSEA. This chain's CDR3 is CSVSAGTALNQPQHF. CDR3 in DNA: TGCAGCGTATCTGCGGGGACAGCCCTCAATCAGCCCCAGCATTTT.

This sequence joins TRBV4-3 and TRBJ2-1, with TRBD1 matching over 8 bases. The V segment lost 1 base and the J segment 5 bases; nucleotides outside the gene matches: 4. The CDR3 is made up of 15 amino acids. Looked up from germline, CDR1 is LGHNA and CDR2 is YSLEER. In DNA form, the CDR3 reads TGCGCCAGCAGCCAAGCAGGGGGCCACAACAATGAGCAGTTCTTC. Translation: CASSQAGGHNNEQFF.

V gene TRBV7-2 combines with J gene TRBJ2-3; the D is unclear. The V end lost 4 bases, the J end lost 4 bases, and 9 bases lay between the germline ends. Germline V CDR1 and CDR2: SGHTA, FQGNSA. CDR3 length equals 13 residues. CDR3 nucleotide sequence: TGTGCCAGCAGCTCAACTTTCGCAGATACGCAGTATTTT. It encodes CASSSTFADTQYF. Full variable domain (outside the CDR3, taken from reference TRBV7-2 and TRBJ2-3): GAGVSQSPSNKVTEKGKDVELRCDPISGHTALYWYRQSLGQGLEFLIYFQGNSAPDKSGLPSDRFSAERTGGSVSTLTIQRTQQEDSAVYLCASSSTFADTQYFGPGTRLTVL.

The chain links TRBV11-2 to TRBJ1-6; D unresolved. The CDR3 length is 14 residues. The germline V gene has CDR1 SGHAT and CDR2 FQNNGV. Trimming stripped 0 bases from V and 7 bases from J, with 7 bases between. In DNA form, the CDR3 reads TGTGCCAGCAGCTTAGATTGGGCGAATTCACCCCTCCACTTT. Its protein product is CASSLDWANSPLHF.

The chain combines TRBV6-5 with TRBJ2-5; tentative D call: TRBD2 (6 bases). Germline V lookup: CDR1 MNHEY, CDR2 SVGAGI. Trimming removed 0 bases from V and 5 bases from J, with 10 bases in between. The CDR3 covers 14 residues. DNA for the CDR3: TGTGCCAGCAGTTACTCGAGTCTAGCGGAGACCCAGTACTTC. Encoded protein: CASSYSSLAETQYF.

There are a few counts of this clone. The gene calls are TRBV5-4 and TRBJ2-3, with 7 nucleotides matching TRBD2. Germline CDR1 SGHNT, CDR2 YYREEE (reference sequence). V shed 4 bases, J shed 6 bases, and the junction held 8 bases outside the gene matches. CDR3 length: 14 residues. The CDR3 protein is CASSRSGTVDTQYF. CDR3 nucleotide sequence: TGTGCCAGCAGCCGAAGCGGGACTGTGGATACGCAGTATTTT.

At least ten counts were recorded for this clone. V is TRBV4-1 and J is TRBJ1-6; 10 bases are a match to TRBD1. CDR3 length equals 14 residues. Germline V gene lookup returns CDR1 MGHRA and CDR2 YSYEKL. The V segment lost 4 bases and the J segment 6 bases; nucleotides outside the gene matches: 0. The chain's CDR3 is CASSRDRGNSPLHF. CDR3 sequence (DNA): TGCGCCAGCAGCCGGGACAGGGGTAATTCACCCCTCCACTTT.

This clone has just a few counts. The V call is TRBV14, the J call TRBJ2-5, with TRBD1 identical over 10 bases. Germline CDR1 is SGHDN and CDR2 is FVKESK. With V trimmed by 4 bases and J by 5 bases, 1 base remained unmatched. This CDR3 has 13 residues. The CDR3 is CASSRQGAETQYF. CDR3 nucleotide sequence: TGTGCCAGCAGCCGACAGGGGGCTGAGACCCAGTACTTC.

This chain joins TRBV18 and TRBJ1-4; D is unresolved. Germline-derived CDR1 and CDR2 are KGHSH and LQKENI. V gave up 2 bases and J gave up 5 bases, with 9 bases separating them. The CDR3 has 14 residues. CDR3 DNA: TGTGCCAGCTCACCAACGAGCGGGAATGAAAAACTGTTTTTT. It encodes CASSPTSGNEKLFF.

V and J are TRBV29-1 and TRBJ2-2, with D perhaps TRBD1 (7 bases). CDR3 size: 19 residues. Per the germline V gene, CDR1 is SQVTM and CDR2 is ANQGSEA. V lost 0 bases and J lost 1, with 21 bases in between. CDR3 protein: CSVEDRGTESRMNTGELFF. Written as DNA, the CDR3 is TGCAGCGTTGAAGATCGGGGGACAGAGTCCAGGATGAACACCGGGGAGCTGTTTTTT.

The rearrangement links TRBV6-5 to TRBJ1-5; 7 bases map to TRBD1. Germline-derived CDR1 and CDR2 are MNHEY and SVGAGI. The length of the CDR3 is 15 residues. J was trimmed by 2 bases and V by 4 bases; bases with no gene match: 5. The CDR3 DNA sequence: TGTGCCAGCAGTTCCACCGGACAGGGCAATCAGCCCCAGCATTTT. Translated, it gives CASSSTGQGNQPQHF.

This clone has a handful of counts. The genes are TRBV6-5 and TRBJ1-1; D unclear. The CDR3 length is 13 residues. Between the trimmed V and J ends, which lost 2 bases and 2 bases, there was a span of 6 bases. Germline assignment: CDR1 MNHEY and CDR2 SVGAGI. The chain's CDR3 is CASSYGRNTEAFF. In nucleotides, the CDR3 is TGTGCCAGCAGTTACGGGCGTAACACTGAAGCTTTCTTT.

This clone has a handful of counts. In nucleotides, the CDR3 is TGTGCCATCAGCGGACTAGCGGGGGGAATCAATGAGCAGTTCTTC. Protein product: CAISGLAGGINEQFF. V usage is TRBV10-3 and J usage is TRBJ2-1; 14 positions agree with TRBD2. Germline V CDR1 and CDR2: ENHRY, SYGVKD. The junction had 4 bases not matched to a gene; V was cut back by 6 bases and J by 6 bases. The CDR3 sequence is 15 residues long.

The genes are TRBV7-2 and TRBJ2-1; 7 nucleotides agree with TRBD2. Trimming removed 0 bases from V and 3 bases from J; junction bases left unmatched: 5. This CDR3 is 16 amino acids long. Looked up from germline, CDR1 is SGHTA and CDR2 is FQGNSA. In DNA, the CDR3 is TGTGCCAGCAGCTTAGCGATTGGCGGGAGCTACAATGAGCAGTTCTTC. Its protein is CASSLAIGGSYNEQFF.

The chain carries TRBV10-3 and TRBJ1-2, with no clear D. V lost 11 bases, J lost 3 bases, and 19 bases lay in between. The CDR3 runs to 14 residues. Germline V lookup: CDR1 ENHRY, CDR2 SYGVKD. The CDR3: CASRPGSGDYGYTF. CDR3 DNA sequence: TGTGCCTCACGGCCTGGGAGTGGAGACTATGGCTACACCTTC.